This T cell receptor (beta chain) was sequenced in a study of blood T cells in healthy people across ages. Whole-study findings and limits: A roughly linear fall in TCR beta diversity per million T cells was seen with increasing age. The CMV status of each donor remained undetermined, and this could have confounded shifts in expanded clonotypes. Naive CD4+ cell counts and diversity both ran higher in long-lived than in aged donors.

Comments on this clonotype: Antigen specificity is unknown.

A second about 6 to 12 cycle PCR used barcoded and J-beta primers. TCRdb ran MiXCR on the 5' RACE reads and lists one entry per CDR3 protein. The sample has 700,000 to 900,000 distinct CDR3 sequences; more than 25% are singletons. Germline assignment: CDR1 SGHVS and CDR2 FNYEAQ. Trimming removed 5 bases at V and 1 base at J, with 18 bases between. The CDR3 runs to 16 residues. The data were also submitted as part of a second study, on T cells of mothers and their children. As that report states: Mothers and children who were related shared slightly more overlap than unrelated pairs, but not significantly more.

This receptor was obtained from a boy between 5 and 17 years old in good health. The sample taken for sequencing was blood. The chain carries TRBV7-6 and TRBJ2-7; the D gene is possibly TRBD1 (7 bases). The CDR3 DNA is TGTGCCAGCAGCCCGTCGACAGGGAGGATATCCTACGAGCAGTACTTC. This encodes CASSPSTGRISYEQYF.